This note documents a single T cell receptor (beta chain) sequence. What it recognizes is unknown. This entry comes from a study of PD-1 blockade in classical Hodgkin lymphoma. Study-level information: A 3 mg/kg intravenous dose of nivolumab was received by patients every 2 weeks. Study observations and caveats: Prior to therapy, complete responders displayed diversity much like that of newly diagnosed patients. Before treatment, TCR diversity in newly diagnosed patients was reportedly lower than in healthy donors.

Assay used: immunoSEQ multiplex PCR; TCRdb lists only in-frame clones, some missing. The table lists some 21,000 clones, around 65% of them singletons. Every one of the patients relapsed after autologous stem cell transplantation (brentuximab vedotin exposure was variable). The CDR3 runs to 15 residues. Deletions cut 3 bases from V and 4 bases from J, with 13 bases between. Germline CDR1 and CDR2: SGDLS and YYNGEE. The specimen was peripheral blood mononuclear cells (PBMCs), collected at baseline. The source is a human donor with classical Hodgkin lymphoma. The chain recombines TRBV9 with TRBJ2-2, with D perhaps matching TRBD1 (7 bases). CDR3 nucleotide sequence: TGTGCCAGCAGCGGGAGACAGGGAGGCACCGGGGAGCTGTTTTTT. It is translated as CASSGRQGGTGELFF. Full variable domain (rest looked up from reference TRBV9 and TRBJ2-2): DSGVTQTPKHLITATGQRVTLRCSPRSGDLSVYWYQQSLDQGLQFLIQYYNGEERAKGNILERFSAQQFPDLHSELNLSSLELGDSALYFCASSGRQGGTGELFFGEGSRLTVL.